The T cell receptor beta chain under discussion was sequenced for a study of T cells in Graves' hyperthyroidism and ophthalmopathy. Overall study context: Blood from the periphery was taken at initial diagnosis, before any treatment.

This clonotype has ten or more counts. From RNA transcripts, TCR beta CDR3 regions were amplified. TCR CDR3 regions were first amplified by RT-PCR with HTBI primers. TCRdb reanalysed the multiplex PCR reads using MiXCR and keeps one entry per CDR3 protein. The sample includes 500,000 to 550,000 distinct CDR3 sequences, about 20% of them seen just once. Patients were excluded for uncontrolled infection, other autoimmune disease, pregnancy or lactation. The diagnostic basis comprised clinical symptoms, serum thyroxine and TRAb, thyroid ultrasound and orbital computed tomography. PBMCs stemmed from around 10 ml fresh peripheral blood. V lost 5 bases and J 8 bases, leaving 24 bases between the germline ends. The CDR3 loop spans 16 amino acids. The germline V gene has CDR1 SGHVS and CDR2 FQNEAQ.

The sequenced material came from blood. The rearrangement links TRBV7-8 to TRBJ1-1; D is unclear. This clonotype was obtained from a man in his forties with Graves' ophthalmopathy. Here the CDR3 DNA reads TGTGCCAGCAGCCTTTCAGGACTGACTTGGGGAGTGGAAGCTTTCTTT. Translating it yields CASSLSGLTWGVEAFF.